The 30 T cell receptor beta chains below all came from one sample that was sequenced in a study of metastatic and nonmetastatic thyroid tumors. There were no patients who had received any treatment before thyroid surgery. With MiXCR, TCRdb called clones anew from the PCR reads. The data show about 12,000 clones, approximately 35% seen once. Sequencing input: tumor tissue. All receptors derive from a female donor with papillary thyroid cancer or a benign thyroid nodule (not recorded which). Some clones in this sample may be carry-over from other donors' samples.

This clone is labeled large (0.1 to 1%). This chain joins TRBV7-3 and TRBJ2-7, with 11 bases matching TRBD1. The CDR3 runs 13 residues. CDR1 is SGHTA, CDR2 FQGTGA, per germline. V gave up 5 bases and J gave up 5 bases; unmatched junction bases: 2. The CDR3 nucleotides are TGTGCCAGCAGCCGGGACAGGGGGGACGAGCAGTACTTC. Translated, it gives CASSRDRGDEQYF.

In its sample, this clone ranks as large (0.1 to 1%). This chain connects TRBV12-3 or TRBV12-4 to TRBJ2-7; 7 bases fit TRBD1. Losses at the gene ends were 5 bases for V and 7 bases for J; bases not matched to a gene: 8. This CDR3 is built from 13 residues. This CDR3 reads CASSHTDRVEQYF. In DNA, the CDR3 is TGTGCCAGCAGTCACACAGACAGGGTTGAGCAGTACTTC.

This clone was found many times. CDR3 DNA: TGTGCCAGTAGTAAAGTGGGAGATCGTTCCTACAATGAGCAGTTCTTC. Its translation: CASSKVGDRSYNEQFF. The chain carries TRBV19 and TRBJ2-1; D may be TRBD2 (5 bases). The V gene lost 4 bases and the J gene lost 1 base, with 14 bases spanning the gap. Germline V gene lookup returns CDR1 LNHDA and CDR2 SQIVND (reference sequence). This CDR3 spans 16 amino acids.

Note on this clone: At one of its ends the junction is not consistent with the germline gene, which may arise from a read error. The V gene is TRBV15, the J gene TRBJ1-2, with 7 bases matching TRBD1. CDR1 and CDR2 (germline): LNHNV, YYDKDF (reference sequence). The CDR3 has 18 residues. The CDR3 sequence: CSTSRYLINRGEDYGYTF. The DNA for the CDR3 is TGTTCCACCAGCAGATATCTAATCAACAGGGGAGAAGACTATGGCTACACCTTC.

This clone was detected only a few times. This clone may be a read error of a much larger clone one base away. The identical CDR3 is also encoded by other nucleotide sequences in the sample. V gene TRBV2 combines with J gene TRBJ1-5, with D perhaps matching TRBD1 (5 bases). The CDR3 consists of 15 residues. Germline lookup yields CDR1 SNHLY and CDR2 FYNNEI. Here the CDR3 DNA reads TGTGCCAGCAGTGAAGCGCCAGGGTTCTATCAGCCTCAGCATTTT. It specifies CASSEAPGFYQPQHF. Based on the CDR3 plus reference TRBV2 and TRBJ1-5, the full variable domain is EPEVTQTPSHQVTQMGQEVILRCVPISNHLYFYWYRQILGQKVEFLVSFYNNEISEKSEIFDDQFSVERPDGSNFTLKIRSTKLEDSAMYFCASSEAPGFYQPQHFGDGTRLSIL.

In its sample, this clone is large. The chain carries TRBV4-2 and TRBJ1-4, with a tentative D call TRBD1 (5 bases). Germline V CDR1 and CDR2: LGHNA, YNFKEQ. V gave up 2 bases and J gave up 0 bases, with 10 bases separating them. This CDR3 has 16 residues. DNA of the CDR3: TGTGCCAGCAGCCAAACAGACAGAGCAACTAATGAAAAACTGTTTTTT. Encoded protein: CASSQTDRATNEKLFF.

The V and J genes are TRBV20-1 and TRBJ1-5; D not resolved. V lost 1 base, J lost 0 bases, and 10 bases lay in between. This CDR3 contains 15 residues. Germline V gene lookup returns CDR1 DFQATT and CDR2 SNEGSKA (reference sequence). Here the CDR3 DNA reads TGCAGTGCTAGAGGATCGGTAGATAGCAATCAGCCCCAGCATTTT. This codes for CSARGSVDSNQPQHF.

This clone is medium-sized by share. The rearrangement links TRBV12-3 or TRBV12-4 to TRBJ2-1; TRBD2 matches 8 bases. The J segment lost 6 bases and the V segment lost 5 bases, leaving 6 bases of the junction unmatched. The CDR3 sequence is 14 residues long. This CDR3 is CASSLRSGSNEQFF. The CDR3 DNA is TGTGCCAGCAGTCTAAGAAGCGGGAGCAATGAGCAGTTCTTC.

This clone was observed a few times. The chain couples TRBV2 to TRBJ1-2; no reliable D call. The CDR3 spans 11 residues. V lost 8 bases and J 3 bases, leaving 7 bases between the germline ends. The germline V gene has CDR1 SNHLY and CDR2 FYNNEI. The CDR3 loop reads CASGVHYGYTF. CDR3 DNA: TGTGCCAGCGGGGTACACTATGGCTACACCTTC. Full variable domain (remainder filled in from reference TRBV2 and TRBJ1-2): EPEVTQTPSHQVTQMGQEVILRCVPISNHLYFYWYRQILGQKVEFLVSFYNNEISEKSEIFDDQFSVERPDGSNFTLKIRSTKLEDSAMYFCASGVHYGYTFGSGTRLTVV.

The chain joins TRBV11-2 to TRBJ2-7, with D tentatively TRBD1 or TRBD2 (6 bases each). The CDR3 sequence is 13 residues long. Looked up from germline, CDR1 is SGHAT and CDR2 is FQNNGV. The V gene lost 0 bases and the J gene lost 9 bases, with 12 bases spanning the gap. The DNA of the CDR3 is TGTGCCAGCAGCTTAGAGAACGGGGGCCGGCAGTACTTC. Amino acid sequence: CASSLENGGRQYF.

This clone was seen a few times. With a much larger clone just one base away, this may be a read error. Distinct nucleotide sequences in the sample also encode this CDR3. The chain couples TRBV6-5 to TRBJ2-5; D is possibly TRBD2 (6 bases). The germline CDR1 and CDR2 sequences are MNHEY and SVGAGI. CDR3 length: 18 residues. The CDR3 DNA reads TGTGCCAGCAGTTACGGCCAAGGAGGTGGGCTAGGACGGGAGACACAGTACTTC. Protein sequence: CASSYGQGGGLGRETQYF.

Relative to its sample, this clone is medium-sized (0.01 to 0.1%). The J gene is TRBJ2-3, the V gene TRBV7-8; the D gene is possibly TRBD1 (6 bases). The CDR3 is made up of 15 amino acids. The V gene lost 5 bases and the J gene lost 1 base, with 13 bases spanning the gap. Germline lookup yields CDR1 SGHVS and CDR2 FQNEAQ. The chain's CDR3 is CASSDQTGRTDTQYF. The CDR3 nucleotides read TGTGCCAGCAGCGATCAGACAGGCCGCACAGATACGCAGTATTTT.

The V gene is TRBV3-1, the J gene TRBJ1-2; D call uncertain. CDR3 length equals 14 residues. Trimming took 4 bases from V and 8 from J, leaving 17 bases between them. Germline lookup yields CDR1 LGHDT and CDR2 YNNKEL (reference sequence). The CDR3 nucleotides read TGTGCCAGCAGCCCTCTAGGAGGTGATATAGGCTACACCTTC. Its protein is CASSPLGGDIGYTF.

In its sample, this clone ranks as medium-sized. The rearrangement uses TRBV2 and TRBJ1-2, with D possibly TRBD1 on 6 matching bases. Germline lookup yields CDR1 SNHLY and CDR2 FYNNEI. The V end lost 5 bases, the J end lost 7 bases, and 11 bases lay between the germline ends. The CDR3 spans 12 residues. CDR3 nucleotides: TGTGCCAGCAGTTACAGGGCCCCTGGCTACACCTTC. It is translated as CASSYRAPGYTF.

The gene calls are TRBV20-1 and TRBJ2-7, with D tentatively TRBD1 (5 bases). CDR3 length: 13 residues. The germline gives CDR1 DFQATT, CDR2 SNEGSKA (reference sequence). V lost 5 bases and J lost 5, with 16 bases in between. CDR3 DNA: TGCAGTGCTCAAACTGGGGCCCCCCACGAGCAGTACTTC. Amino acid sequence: CSAQTGAPHEQYF.

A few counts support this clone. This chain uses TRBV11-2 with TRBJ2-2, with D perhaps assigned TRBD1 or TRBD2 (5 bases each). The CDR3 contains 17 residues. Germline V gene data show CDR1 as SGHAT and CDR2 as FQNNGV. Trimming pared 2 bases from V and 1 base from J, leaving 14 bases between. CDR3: CASSLHGAIRNTGELFF. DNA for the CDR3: TGTGCCAGCAGCTTACACGGGGCTATCAGGAACACCGGGGAGCTGTTTTTT.

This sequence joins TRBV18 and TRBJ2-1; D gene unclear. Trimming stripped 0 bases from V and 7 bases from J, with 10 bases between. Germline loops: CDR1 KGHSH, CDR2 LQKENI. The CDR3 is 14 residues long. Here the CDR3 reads CASSPPARMNEQFF. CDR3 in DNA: TGTGCCAGCTCACCACCGGCGCGGATGAATGAGCAGTTCTTC.

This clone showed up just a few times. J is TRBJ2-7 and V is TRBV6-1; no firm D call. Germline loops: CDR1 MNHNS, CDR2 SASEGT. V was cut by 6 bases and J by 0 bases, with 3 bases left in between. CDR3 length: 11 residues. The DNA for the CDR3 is TGTGCCAGCAGGATCTCCTACGAGCAGTACTTC. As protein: CASRISYEQYF.

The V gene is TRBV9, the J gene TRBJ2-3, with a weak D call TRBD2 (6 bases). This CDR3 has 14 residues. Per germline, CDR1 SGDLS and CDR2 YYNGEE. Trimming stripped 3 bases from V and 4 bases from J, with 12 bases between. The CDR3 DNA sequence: TGTGCCAGCAGCGAGTCGGGAGTTGCAGATACGCAGTATTTT. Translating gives CASSESGVADTQYF.

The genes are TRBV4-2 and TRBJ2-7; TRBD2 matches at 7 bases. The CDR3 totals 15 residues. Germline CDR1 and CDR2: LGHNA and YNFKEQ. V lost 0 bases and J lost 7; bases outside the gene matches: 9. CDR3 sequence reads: CASSQDEGNGGEQYF. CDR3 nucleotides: TGTGCCAGCAGCCAAGATGAAGGCAACGGGGGGGAGCAGTACTTC.

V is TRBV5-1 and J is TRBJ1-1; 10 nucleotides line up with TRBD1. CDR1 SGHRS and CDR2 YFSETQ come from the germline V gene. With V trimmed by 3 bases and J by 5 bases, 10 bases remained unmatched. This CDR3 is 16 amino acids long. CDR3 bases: TGCGCCAGCAGCTCAGACAGGGGGCTCGGGAAGACTGAAGCTTTCTTT. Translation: CASSSDRGLGKTEAFF.

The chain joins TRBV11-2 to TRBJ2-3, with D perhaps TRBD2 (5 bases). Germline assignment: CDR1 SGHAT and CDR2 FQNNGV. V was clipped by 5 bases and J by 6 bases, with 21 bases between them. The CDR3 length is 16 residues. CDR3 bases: TGTGCCAGCAGCCCTACTATCGGCCTCGGAGGTGATACGCAGTATTTT. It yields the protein CASSPTIGLGGDTQYF.

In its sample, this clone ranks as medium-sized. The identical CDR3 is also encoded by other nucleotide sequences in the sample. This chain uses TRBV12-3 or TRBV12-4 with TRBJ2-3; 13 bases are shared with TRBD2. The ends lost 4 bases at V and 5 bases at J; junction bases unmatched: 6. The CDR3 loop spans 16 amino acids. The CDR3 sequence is CASSSALAGGQDTQYF. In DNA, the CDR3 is TGTGCCAGCAGTTCGGCACTAGCGGGGGGGCAAGATACGCAGTATTTT.

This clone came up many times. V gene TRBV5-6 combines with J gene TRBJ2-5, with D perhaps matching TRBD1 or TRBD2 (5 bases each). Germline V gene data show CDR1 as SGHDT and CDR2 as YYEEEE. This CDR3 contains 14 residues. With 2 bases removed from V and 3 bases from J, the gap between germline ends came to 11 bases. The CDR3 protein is CASSFGAGKETQYF. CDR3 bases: TGTGCCAGCAGCTTCGGGGCCGGAAAAGAGACCCAGTACTTC.

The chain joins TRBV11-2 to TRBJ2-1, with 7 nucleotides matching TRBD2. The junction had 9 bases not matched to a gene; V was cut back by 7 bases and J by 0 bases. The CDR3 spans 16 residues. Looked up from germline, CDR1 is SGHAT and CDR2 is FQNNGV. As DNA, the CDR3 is TGTGCCAGCATCTCTCGACTAGCTAGCTCCTACAATGAGCAGTTCTTC. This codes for CASISRLASSYNEQFF. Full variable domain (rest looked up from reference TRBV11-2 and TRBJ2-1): EAGVAQSPRYKIIEKRQSVAFWCNPISGHATLYWYQQILGQGPKLLIQFQNNGVVDDSQLPKDRFSAERLKGVDSTLKIQPAKLEDSAVYLCASISRLASSYNEQFFGPGTRLTVL.

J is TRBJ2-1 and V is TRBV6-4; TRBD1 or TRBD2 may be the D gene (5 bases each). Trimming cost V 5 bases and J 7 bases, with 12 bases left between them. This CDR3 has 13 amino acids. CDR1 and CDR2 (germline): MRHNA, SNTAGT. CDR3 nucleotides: TGTGCCAGCAGTACCGGGACGGAAAATGAGCAGTTCTTC. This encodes CASSTGTENEQFF.

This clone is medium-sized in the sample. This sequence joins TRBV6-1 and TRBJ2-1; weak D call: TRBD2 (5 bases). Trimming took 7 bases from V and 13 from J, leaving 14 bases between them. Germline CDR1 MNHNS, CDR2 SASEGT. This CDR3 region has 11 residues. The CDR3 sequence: CASKELGSQFF. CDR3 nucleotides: TGTGCCAGCAAAGAACTAGGGAGCCAGTTCTTC.

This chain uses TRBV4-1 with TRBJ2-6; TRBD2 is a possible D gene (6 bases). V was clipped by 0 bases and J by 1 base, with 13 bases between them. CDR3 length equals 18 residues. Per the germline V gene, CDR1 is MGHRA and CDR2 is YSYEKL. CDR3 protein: CASSQDQDGLSGANVLTF. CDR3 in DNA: TGCGCCAGCAGCCAAGATCAGGACGGACTATCTGGGGCCAACGTCCTGACTTTC.

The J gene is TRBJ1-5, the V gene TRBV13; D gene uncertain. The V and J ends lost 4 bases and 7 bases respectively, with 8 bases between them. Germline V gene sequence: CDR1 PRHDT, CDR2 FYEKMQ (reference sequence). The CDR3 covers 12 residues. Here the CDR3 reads CASSSGLQPQHF. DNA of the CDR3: TGTGCCAGCAGCTCCGGATTACAGCCCCAGCATTTT.

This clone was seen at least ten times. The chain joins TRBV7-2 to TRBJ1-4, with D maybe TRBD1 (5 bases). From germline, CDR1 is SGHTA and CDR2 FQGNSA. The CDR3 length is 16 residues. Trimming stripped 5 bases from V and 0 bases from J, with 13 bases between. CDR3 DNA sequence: TGTGCCAGCAGCCAGGGAGGAGGGACAACTAATGAAAAACTGTTTTTT. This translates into CASSQGGGTTNEKLFF.